A single sample is the source of the 26 T cell receptor beta chains below, sequenced in a study of regulatory T cells in long-lasting Graves disease. HTBI primers from iRepertoire and Arm-PCR of CDR3 regions yielded the TCR beta libraries. TCRdb recomputed calls from the multiplex PCR reads with MiXCR, one row per CDR3 protein. The table lists hundreds of thousands of distinct CDR3 sequences, approximately 12% of them singletons. Time point of the sample: newly diagnosed GD, antithyroid drugs for less than 3 months. With RNA extracted from PBMCs as input, the TCR library was made. In addition, the sample was reused for a study of T cells in Graves' hyperthyroidism and ophthalmopathy.

The specimen was peripheral blood mononuclear cells (PBMCs), collected at new diagnosis, from a patient treated with antithyroid drugs. The receptor source for this set is a young man with Graves disease.

This clonotype has a count of ten or more. The chain is built from TRBV20-1 and TRBJ2-3, with 8 bases lining up with TRBD1. Germline V CDR1 and CDR2: DFQATT, SNEGSKA (reference sequence). CDR3 size: 19 residues. J was trimmed by 6 bases and V by 6 bases; bases with no gene match: 26. For the CDR3, the DNA is TGCAGTGCCCTAGGCAGGGGGCAGAAGGTAGGGCCTCCTCACGATACGCAGTATTTT. Protein sequence: CSALGRGQKVGPPHDTQYF.

This chain links TRBV19 with TRBJ1-1; the D gene is possibly TRBD1 (5 bases). Germline V gives CDR1 LNHDA, CDR2 SQIVND (reference sequence). This CDR3 has 14 residues. The V end was cut by 1 base, the J end by 3 bases, with 9 bases between. As DNA, the CDR3 is TGTGCCAGTAGTATAGTTCGGGGGGACACTGAAGCTTTCTTT. As protein: CASSIVRGDTEAFF.

This clonotype was observed a few times. The J gene is TRBJ2-2, the V gene TRBV7-3, with 7 bases fitting TRBD2. Germline trimming cut 0 bases from V and 1 base from J; bases unmatched to any gene: 2. Germline values: CDR1 SGHTA, CDR2 FQGTGA. The CDR3 is 16 residues long. The CDR3 loop reads CASSLTGGVNTGELFF. DNA of the CDR3: TGTGCCAGCAGCTTAACGGGAGGGGTGAACACCGGGGAGCTGTTTTTT.

This chain links TRBV19 with TRBJ2-7; TRBD2 might be the D (5 bases). The CDR3 contains 14 residues. Germline V gene lookup returns CDR1 LNHDA and CDR2 SQIVND (reference sequence). Trimming shortened V by 1 base and J by 0 bases, and 7 bases separated the two germline ends. CDR3 region: CASSIGAVSYEQYF. The CDR3 DNA reads TGTGCCAGTAGTATAGGAGCGGTCTCCTACGAGCAGTACTTC. The complete variable domain, with remaining parts taken from reference TRBV19 and TRBJ2-7, reads DGGITQSPKYLFRKEGQNVTLSCEQNLNHDAMYWYRQDPGQGLRLIYYSQIVNDFQKGDIAEGYSVSREKKESFPLTVTSAQKNPTAFYLCASSIGAVSYEQYFGPGTRLTVT.

This clonotype has at least ten counts. The V and J genes are TRBV6-2 or TRBV6-3 and TRBJ1-4; 9 positions match TRBD1. The germline V gene has CDR1 MNHEY and CDR2 SVGEGT. The CDR3 extends over 17 amino acids. The junction had 4 bases not matched to a gene; V was cut back by 2 bases and J by 0 bases. The CDR3 reads CASSYGQGRPTNEKLFF. DNA for the CDR3: TGTGCCAGCAGTTACGGACAGGGGAGACCAACTAATGAAAAACTGTTTTTT.

This clonotype turned up a few times. The chain employs TRBV20-1 and TRBJ2-4, with 8 positions matching TRBD2. Germline CDR1 and CDR2: DFQATT and SNEGSKA (reference sequence). CDR3 length: 15 amino acids. J gave up 0 bases and V 5 bases, and 6 bases lay outside the gene matches. Here the CDR3 DNA reads TGCAGTGCTGACAGCGGGAGTTTAGCCAAAAACATTCAGTACTTC. Amino acids: CSADSGSLAKNIQYF.

This clonotype was picked up a small number of times. The chain links TRBV4-1 to TRBJ2-4, with 9 bases identical to TRBD2. Losses at the gene ends were 4 bases for V and 3 bases for J; bases not matched to a gene: 10. Germline CDR1 is MGHRA and CDR2 is YSYEKL. This CDR3 comprises 17 residues. CDR3: CASSPNEAGGGKNIQYF. CDR3 coding DNA: TGCGCCAGCAGCCCCAACGAAGCGGGAGGTGGCAAAAACATTCAGTACTTC.

There are many counts of this clonotype. This sequence joins TRBV7-2 and TRBJ2-1; D perhaps matches TRBD2 (5 bases). This CDR3 is built from 13 residues. Germline V CDR1 and CDR2: SGHTA, FQGNSA. V was shortened by 1 base and J by 8 bases, with 9 bases between the two germline ends. The CDR3: CASSLGTPYEQFF. Here the CDR3 DNA reads TGTGCCAGCAGCTTAGGGACTCCCTATGAGCAGTTCTTC.

Comments on this clonotype: A much larger clone differs by one base, so this may be a read error. The chain couples TRBV10-3 to TRBJ2-3, with D unclear. In germline, CDR1 is ENHRY, CDR2 SYGVKD. The CDR3 spans 12 residues. CDR3 nucleotide sequence: TGTGTCATCGGCCGACGCACAGATACGCAGTATTTT. Protein: CVIGRRTDTQYF.

This clonotype was recorded at least ten times. The CDR3 nucleotides are TGTGCCAGCAGCCCGACAGGGTGGGGCAATCAGCCCCAGCATTTT. Residues: CASSPTGWGNQPQHF. The chain combines TRBV7-2 with TRBJ1-5; 7 nucleotides align to TRBD1. This CDR3 region has 15 residues. The germline gives CDR1 SGHTA, CDR2 FQGNSA. V lost 5 bases, J lost 2 bases, and 6 bases stayed unmatched.

Note on this clonotype: Just one base apart from a much larger clone, this may be a read error. The chain employs TRBV7-8 and TRBJ2-7, with 13 bases aligning to TRBD2. Trimming at V came to 5 bases and at J to 3 bases, leaving 10 bases not matched to a gene. Germline V gene sequence: CDR1 SGHVS, CDR2 FQNEAQ. There are 17 residues in the CDR3. CDR3 loop: CASSRTSGSTLFYEQYF. CDR3 bases: TGTGCCAGCAGCAGGACTAGCGGGAGTACTTTGTTCTACGAGCAGTACTTC.

Ten or more counts support this clonotype. The CDR3 carries no conserved terminal phenylalanine or tryptophan, so it likely arises from a read error. It is unclear where the CDR3 begins or ends on the DNA, so no DNA is shown, and the CDR3 is as TCRdb lists it. The J gene is TRBJ2-7, the V gene TRBV2. The CDR3 totals 13 residues, both ends included. Germline loops: CDR1 SNHLY, CDR2 FYNNEI. The CDR3 is CASSEAPTAGTAS.

The rearrangement links TRBV5-1 to TRBJ2-5, with TRBD2 matching over 13 bases. The V gene's germline CDR1 is SGHRS and CDR2 YFSETQ. J was trimmed by 2 bases and V by 3 bases; bases with no gene match: 4. The CDR3 totals 16 residues. DNA of the CDR3: TGCGCCAGCAGCTCCCTGACTAGCGGGAGGCAAGAGACCCAGTACTTC. Its translation: CASSSLTSGRQETQYF.

The chain links TRBV19 to TRBJ2-2; 9 bases are a match to TRBD1. The length of the CDR3 is 16 residues. The trim removed 5 bases at V and 5 bases at J, leaving 9 bases unmatched. Per the germline V gene, CDR1 is LNHDA and CDR2 is SQIVND (reference sequence). The CDR3 spells CASSAQGARATGELFF. Here the CDR3 DNA reads TGTGCCAGTAGTGCACAGGGGGCGAGGGCGACCGGGGAGCTGTTTTTT.

The CDR3 DNA sequence: TGTGCCAGCAGCTCGGCGGGGGTCCCCACCGGGGAGCTGTTTTTT. Encoded protein: CASSSAGVPTGELFF. The chain carries TRBV11-2 and TRBJ2-2, with 7 bases aligning to TRBD2. CDR3 length: 15 amino acids. The V segment lost 4 bases and the J segment 4 bases; nucleotides outside the gene matches: 6. The germline V gene has CDR1 SGHAT and CDR2 FQNNGV.

This clonotype was found many times. The CDR3 loop is CASSYRAGSTEAFF. The CDR3 DNA follows: TGTGCCAGCAGTTACAGGGCGGGGAGCACTGAAGCTTTCTTT. The chain has TRBV2 and TRBJ1-1, with a tentative D call TRBD1 (6 bases). The CDR3 extends over 14 amino acids. Trimming pared 5 bases from V and 4 bases from J, leaving 14 bases between. Germline CDR1 SNHLY, CDR2 FYNNEI.

There are many counts of this clonotype. This chain uses TRBV3-1 with TRBJ2-5; D call uncertain. The germline V gene encodes CDR1 LGHDT and CDR2 YNNKEL (reference sequence). There are 14 residues in the CDR3. V gave up 0 bases and J gave up 3 bases, with 8 bases separating them. CDR3 coding DNA: TGTGCCAGCAGCCAAGACAACCGGAAAGAGACCCAGTACTTC. Residues: CASSQDNRKETQYF.

The sample holds many counts of this clonotype. V gene TRBV12-5 combines with J gene TRBJ2-3, with 9 bases that match TRBD1. Per germline, CDR1 LGHNT and CDR2 FRNRAP. This CDR3 is built from 16 residues. The V gene end was trimmed by 3 bases and the J gene end by 3 bases; junction bases not matched to a gene: 7. This CDR3 reads CASGFGDRVETDTQYF. Here the CDR3 DNA reads TGTGCTAGTGGTTTTGGGGACAGGGTAGAAACAGATACGCAGTATTTT.

Ten or more counts support this clonotype. V and J are TRBV5-1 and TRBJ2-7; 7 bases are a match to TRBD1. The CDR3 contains 18 residues. The trim removed 4 bases at V and 3 bases at J, leaving 19 bases unmatched. Germline values: CDR1 SGHRS, CDR2 YFSETQ. The DNA for the CDR3 is TGCGCCAGCAGCCCGTTGTCGGTACTACAGGGGTTTCGCTACGAGCAGTACTTC. It encodes CASSPLSVLQGFRYEQYF.

The chain couples TRBV2 to TRBJ2-7; D is unclear. The CDR3 spans 15 residues. Trimming removed 0 bases at V and 3 bases at J, with 12 bases between. Germline V lookup: CDR1 SNHLY, CDR2 FYNNEI. CDR3 protein: CASSEAPATDYEQYF. The CDR3 bases are TGTGCCAGCAGTGAAGCTCCAGCGACGGACTACGAGCAGTACTTC.

This clonotype showed up many times. CDR3 loop: CSVVKYPDTGELFF. CDR3 nucleotide sequence: TGCAGCGTTGTAAAGTACCCGGACACCGGGGAGCTGTTTTTT. The chain combines TRBV29-1 with TRBJ2-2; D ambiguous. Trimming took off 4 bases at V and 3 bases at J, with 12 bases between the two ends. This CDR3 contains 14 residues. Germline loops: CDR1 SQVTM, CDR2 ANQGSEA.

This clonotype was observed at least ten times. This chain joins TRBV6-9 and TRBJ2-1; 12 positions agree with TRBD2. CDR3 size: 17 residues. J gave up 8 bases and V 3 bases, and 11 bases lay outside the gene matches. The germline CDR1 and CDR2 sequences are MNHGY and SVAAGI. CDR3 in DNA: TGTGCCAGCAGTTACATAAGAAGACTAGCGGGAGAGCATGAGCAGTTCTTC. This encodes CASSYIRRLAGEHEQFF.

This chain links TRBV29-1 with TRBJ2-5, with 9 positions matching TRBD2. The CDR3 is made up of 15 amino acids. The germline CDR1 and CDR2 sequences are SQVTM and ANQGSEA. V lost 4 bases and J lost 7; bases outside the gene matches: 13. CDR3 in amino acids: CSVGRSSGTRRTQYF. Written as DNA, the CDR3 is TGCAGCGTTGGTAGGTCTAGCGGGACCCGCCGGACCCAGTACTTC.

This clonotype has more than one count but fewer than ten. V usage is TRBV7-2 and J usage is TRBJ2-7; 7 nucleotides line up with TRBD2. The trim removed 4 bases at V and 3 bases at J, leaving 9 bases unmatched. Germline CDR1 is SGHTA and CDR2 is FQGNSA. This CDR3 has 15 residues. The CDR3, as DNA: TGTGCCAGCAGCTCTCGGGGGGACGTCGGCTACGAGCAGTACTTC. It is translated as CASSSRGDVGYEQYF.

In its sample, this clonotype was seen a few times. This sequence may be a read error, since a much larger clone differs from it by one base. The V gene is TRBV6-1, the J gene TRBJ2-7, with 9 nucleotides matching TRBD2. The CDR3 spans 15 residues. The germline CDR1 and CDR2 sequences are MNHNS and SASEGT. V shed 5 bases, J shed 6 bases, and the junction held 11 bases outside the gene matches. This chain's CDR3 is CASSPMRRGGTEQYF. The CDR3, as DNA: TGTGCCAGCAGTCCGATGCGGCGGGGGGGGACCGAGCAGTACTTC.

This chain uses TRBV5-6 with TRBJ2-2; D is ambiguous. The CDR3 covers 14 residues. The germline CDR1 and CDR2 sequences are SGHDT and YYEEEE. V lost 0 bases and J lost 6, with 9 bases in between. For the CDR3, the DNA is TGTGCCAGCAGCTTGGGCCCCCCACCCGGGGAGCTGTTTTTT. This sequence encodes CASSLGPPPGELFF.